This T cell receptor beta chain was identified during a study of blood T cells in healthy people across ages (dated by TCRdb to between 2014 and 2016). A note on the overall study: In model experiments, roughly one uniquely barcoded TCR beta cDNA molecule per two T cells was captured by template switching. To track age-related changes in TCR beta repertoire diversity, the study relied on deep sequencing normalized with unique cDNA molecular identifiers. The donors were divided into four age groups: young (average around 16 years), middle-aged (approximately 39), aged (roughly 60) and long-lived (about 84). Using the same blood draw, the study looked at two additional independent replicas of 1 million unique cDNA reads for two donors, one aged 18 to 30 and the other aged 80 or older. The investigation overall reported the following: Conclusive comparison of naive and antigen-experienced compartments was prevented by the profiling of bulk unsorted PBMCs. Because donor CMV infection status was unknown, age-related changes in expanded clonotypes were potentially confounded. The long-lived group showed more naive CD4+ T cells, fewer expanded clones and increased TCR diversity than the aged group, suggesting age selection. Estimates of total diversity based on one million sequenced T cells were considered lower bounds and underestimates. The percentage of naive T cells measured by flow cytometry correlated strongly with observed TCR beta diversity. As age increased, observed TCR beta diversity per million T cells dropped in a roughly linear way, and a significant reduction was already evident by age around 41.

The library was built by means of 5' RACE. The reads were generated on an Illumina HiSeq 2500. A second PCR of about 7 to 12 cycles was run with a J-beta primer mix and a sample-barcoded 5' primer. A unique molecular identifier was introduced onto each TCR beta cDNA molecule by a template-switch 5' adaptor carrying 12 random nucleotides. Each sample yielded at least 2.5 million CDR3-containing paired-end reads. All of the RNA was converted into first-strand cDNA using the Mint cDNA synthesis kit, with a TRBC-specific oligonucleotide serving as the primer. Following uracil-DNA glycosylase treatment, a first 18-cycle PCR with universal primers M1SS and BC2_uni_R was performed on all cDNA. For the original study's pipeline: For normalization, 1 million high-quality reads were randomly selected from each sample, with every read carrying a distinct molecular identifier. Reads sharing molecular identifiers were discarded rather than binned into consensus sequences. CDR3 identification, clonotype clustering and error correction used MiTCR with a Q25 quality threshold and the strictest error-elimination algorithm. A nonparametric unseen species model using Euler transformation provided a lower-bound estimate of total TCR beta diversity. The public reads were run again by TCRdb, first through fastp at Q25 and then through MiXCR, and only productive beta chains were kept. Each CDR3 protein appears once, grouped with its most common genes and DNA. The V and J calls, along with clone size, are taken from TCRdb and not from the paper's own processing. The sample table holds 750,000 to 1,000,000 distinct CDR3 sequences, of which approximately 32% were seen once. The ten largest clones add up to 10% of the sample.

The 39 donors, aged about 6 to 100 years, were systemically healthy Caucasian individuals from Russia. Around 10 milliliters of peripheral blood were drawn from each donor into EDTA-treated Vacutainer tubes. Ficoll-Paque density-gradient centrifugation was used to isolate PBMCs, with at least 7 million obtained per sample. Trizol reagent was used to extract total RNA from PBMCs, with at least 5.5 micrograms per sample. Naive CD45RAhigh/CD27high T cell percentages were measured by flow cytometry on a PBMC aliquot from every donor. This clonotype has only a few counts. The antigen this receptor binds is unknown. Nothing much larger sits one base from this clone, and base qualities are not available. At the junction V is shortened by 3 bases and J by 2 bases; bases outside the gene matches: 9. Reading the germline V gene (reference sequence) gives CDR1 LGHDT and CDR2 YNNKEL. The CDR3 sequence holds 16 residues, the cysteine and phenylalanine included. Solely the CDR3 DNA is kept, with 48 bases framed from the first base.

The sample was also reused in another study, on T cells of mothers and their children. As the second publication notes: Nine systemically healthy Caucasian individuals served as donors, namely three mothers together with their six children. cDNA synthesis consumed the entire amount of extracted RNA, loaded at around 1.5 ug RNA in each 15 ul reaction. In the second PCR, sample barcodes and 2-4 random nucleotides were introduced via the M1S primer. Over 8.5 million TCR beta CDR3 reads were obtained for each mother, and 2.5 million to 3.5 million reads were obtained for each child. TCR recombination output is similarly shaped by thymic selection in related and unrelated pairs, with a minor effect exerted by inherited differences. Related mother-child pairs always showed normalized repertoire overlap that was slightly higher than in unrelated mother-child pairs, though the difference was never significant. Persistent microchimeric T cell clones were not detected, at a sensitivity of around 95 clones per million clonotypes. To look for features that set related mother-child pairs apart from unrelated individuals, the researchers ran deep NGS to compare the TCR beta repertoires of mothers and children. Mothers averaged about 37 +/- 4 years of age and children averaged about 10 +/- 4 years. Libraries were sequenced on Illumina HiSeq 2000 with 100+100 nt paired-end reads after adapter ligation with NEBNext reagents. To prevent cross-contamination, the mother and child libraries were prepared a month apart and were sequenced in separate runs. For each donor, somewhere between roughly 500,000 and 2,300,000 distinct TCR beta clonotypes were identified. Naive TCR beta clonotypes were estimated from low-frequency clonotypes matched to each donor's FACS-determined naive share, without sorting.

The rearranged chain carries TRBV3-1 and TRBJ2-5; TRBD1 matches 7 bases in the middle. This receptor was identified in a woman aged 40 to 50 in good health. Sequencing input: blood. The CDR3 here reads CASSQWKTGLQETQYF. The DNA sequence is as follows: TGTGCCAGCAGCCAGTGGAAGACAGGGCTTCAAGAGACCCAGTACTTC.